This T cell receptor beta chain is from a study of OX40 agonist ivuxolimab in advanced cancers. As regards this clone: Its cognate antigen is unknown.

Broader study findings: Certain nonresponders likewise exhibited a low normalized T-cell clonal expansion.

Assay: immunoSEQ multiplex PCR; the TCRdb copy retains only in-frame clones and omits some. The sample lists more than 85,000 clones; roughly 87% were seen once. Trimming removed 0 bases at V and 4 bases at J, with 6 bases between. The CDR3 spans 14 residues. Per germline, CDR1 SGHNT and CDR2 YENEEA. The receptor was derived from an adult with an advanced solid tumor such as melanoma, head and neck, liver or kidney cancer. The specimen comprised CD4+ or CD8+ T cells sorted from blood, sampled in a trial of the OX40 agonist ivuxolimab. The genes are TRBV11-3 and TRBJ2-2, with no clear D. The CDR3 protein is CASSLDRATGELFF. CDR3 DNA sequence: TGTGCCAGCAGCTTAGATCGAGCCACCGGGGAGCTGTTTTTT.